The rows below give T cell receptor beta chains drawn from one sample of a study of regulatory T cells in long-lasting Graves disease. TCRdb fed the multiplex PCR reads into MiXCR, producing one record per CDR3 protein. The sample includes roughly 520,000 distinct CDR3 sequences, approximately 12% of them seen just once. The same data also contributed to another study, on T cells in Graves' hyperthyroidism and ophthalmopathy.

The sequencing here drew on peripheral blood mononuclear cells (PBMCs), taken at new diagnosis, from a patient treated with antithyroid drugs. The receptors were gathered from a woman in her 30s with Graves disease. Both conserved end residues are part of each CDR3. A D gene is named only where the DNA matches it firmly. The size of a clone is reported for some rows only, either as once, few or many, or as a class for expanded clones.

D	V	J	size	DNA	CDR3
.	TRBV6-1	TRBJ2-1	many	TGTGCCAGCAGTGAGAGAGACAGGCCAAGGCCCTACAATGAGCAGTTCTTC	CASSERDRPRPYNEQFF
TRBD2	TRBV5-4	TRBJ2-3	.	TGTGCCAGCAGCAAAGGACTAGCGGCAGATACGCAGTATTTT	CASSKGLAADTQYF
.	TRBV6-2/TRBV6-3	TRBJ1-1	many	TGTGCCAGCAGTTACACCCAACAGGCGATGAACACTGAAGCTTTCTTT	CASSYTQQAMNTEAFF
.	TRBV7-2	TRBJ2-7	many	TGTGCCAGCAGCTTAACATTCGACGGGAGTAGTACCTACGAGCAGTACTTC	CASSLTFDGSSTYEQYF
TRBD1	TRBV6-1	TRBJ2-7	many	TGTGCCAGCAGTCCCTATTGGGCAGGGGACAGGGCGTACGAGCAGTACTTC	CASSPYWAGDRAYEQYF
.	TRBV20-1	TRBJ1-2	many	TGCAGTGCGCACCGGGACGGCCTTATTTACTATGGCTACACCTTC	CSAHRDGLIYYGYTF
.	TRBV6-1	TRBJ2-2	.	TGTGCCAGCAGGTCACAGGCCGAGACGAACACCGGGGAGCTGTTTTTT	CASRSQAETNTGELFF
TRBD2	TRBV12-3/TRBV12-4	TRBJ2-2	many	TGTGCCAGCAGTTTAGTGGCTCCGGGACTAGTGGAAGGGACCGGGGAGCTGTTTTTT	CASSLVAPGLVEGTGELFF
.	TRBV6-9	TRBJ2-5	.	TGTGCCAGCAGTTACTCCCACGGCGGGCAACAAGAGACCCAGTACTTC	CASSYSHGGQQETQYF
.	TRBV6-5	TRBJ2-1	.	TGTGCCAGCAGTTACTATGGGGACAATGAGCAGTTCTTC	CASSYYGDNEQFF
.	TRBV6-5	TRBJ2-2	few	TGTGCCAGCAGTTACCGGGACACACTCGAGGCCGGGGAGCTGTTTTTT	CASSYRDTLEAGELFF
.	TRBV19	TRBJ1-1	.	TGTGCCAGTAGTACGTACCCCTCTTGGAGGGTGGGGACTGAAGCTTTCTTT	CASSTYPSWRVGTEAFF
TRBD2	TRBV7-3	TRBJ2-2	many	TGTGCCAGCAGCCCAATGGTGGTCTGGGCTAGCGGGGGCCCGAACACCGGGGAGCTGTTTTTT	CASSPMVVWASGGPNTGELFF
.	TRBV30	TRBJ2-1	many	TGTGCCTGGACAGGGCGGGATGAGCAGTTCTTC	CAWTGRDEQFF
TRBD2	TRBV2	TRBJ2-2	many	TGTGCCAGCAGTGGGACCTCAGCGGGATACACCGGGGAGCTGTTTTTT	CASSGTSAGYTGELFF
.	TRBV3-1	TRBJ1-4	many	TGTGCCAGCAGCCTAAGAGGAAAACTGTTTTTT	CASSLRGKLFF
.	TRBV18	TRBJ2-2	.	TGTGCCAGCTCACCGGGGAGCGCCGCGAACACCGGGGAGCTGTTTTTT	CASSPGSAANTGELFF
.	TRBV3-1	TRBJ1-4	many	TGTGCCAGCAGCCAAGAGAGGGGAGAAAAACTGTTTTTT	CASSQERGEKLFF
.	TRBV30	TRBJ1-4	many	TGTGCCTGGAGTGTGAGTGAAAAACTGTTTTTT	CAWSVSEKLFF
TRBD1	TRBV6-2/TRBV6-3	TRBJ2-2	few	TGTGCCAGCAGACATCGGGACAGGGGTACAGGGGAGCTGTTTTTT	CASRHRDRGTGELFF
.	TRBV6-1	TRBJ1-1	many	TGTGCCAGCACCGGATCTGGAGGCCCTGAAGCTTTCTTT	CASTGSGGPEAFF
.	TRBV20-1	TRBJ2-3	many	TGCAGTGCTAGAGCCACGGTTAGCACAGATACGCAGTATTTT	CSARATVSTDTQYF
.	TRBV6-1	TRBJ2-7	.	TGTGCCAGCATCGACCGAGGGGGGGGCAGCTACTACGAGCAGTACTTC	CASIDRGGGSYYEQYF
TRBD2	TRBV7-3	TRBJ2-5	once	TGTGCCAGCAGCCCTCGTGGGGGGGGGGGACAAGAGACCCAGTACTTC	CASSPRGGGGQETQYF
TRBD2	TRBV7-9	TRBJ2-2	.	TGTGCCAGCAGCTTTTCCCTAGCGGGAGGGGTGAACACCGGGGAGCTGTTTTTT	CASSFSLAGGVNTGELFF
.	TRBV20-1	TRBJ2-1	many	TGCAGTGCTAGGGTACAGAATTACAATGAGCAGTTCTTC	CSARVQNYNEQFF
.	TRBV6-2/TRBV6-3	TRBJ1-2	.	TGTGCCAGCAGTTACTCGTTTTCAGCAGCTAACTATGGCTACACCTTC	CASSYSFSAANYGYTF
.	TRBV11-3	TRBJ2-2	.	TGTGCCAGCAACTTAGGTCGCGGGGAGATCGGGGAGCTGTTTTTT	CASNLGRGEIGELFF
TRBD1	TRBV19	TRBJ1-1	many	TGTGCCAGTAGTATACTTCCGGGACAGGGGAAGAGTTTGGCTTTCTTT	CASSILPGQGKSLAFF
TRBD1	TRBV13	TRBJ1-2	.	TGTGCCAGCAGCCCGGACAGGGGGTATTCTAACTATGGCTACACCTTC	CASSPDRGYSNYGYTF
.	TRBV28	TRBJ1-6	few	TGTGCCAGCAGTTTTTTAGCCCCACCCCTCCACTTT	CASSFLAPPLHF
.	TRBV7-2	TRBJ1-1	many	TGTGCCAGCAGCGCGGGGTCGAGGAAAGCTTTCTTT	CASSAGSRKAFF
.	TRBV6-2/TRBV6-3	TRBJ2-2	few	TGTGCCGGCTGCCCGCGGGACACCGGGGAGCTGTTTTTT	CAGCPRDTGELFF
TRBD2	TRBV13	TRBJ2-1	many	TGTGCCAGCAGCTTACGTATCAGCGGGAGCAATGAGCAGTTCTTC	CASSLRISGSNEQFF
TRBD1	TRBV29-1	TRBJ1-5	many	TGCAGCGTGTCGTTTGGGACAGGGAATCAGCCCCAGCATTTT	CSVSFGTGNQPQHF
.	TRBV4-1	TRBJ2-4	few	TGCGCCAGCAGCCACGACGGGTCGAACATTCAGTACTTC	CASSHDGSNIQYF
.	TRBV15	TRBJ2-1	many	TGTGCCACCAGCGGGAGGGGGAGGGGGGATGAGCAGTTCTTC	CATSGRGRGDEQFF
.	TRBV4-1	TRBJ2-1	many	TGCGCCAGCAGCCAAGTCTCGGTTGCACATAGATGGTCCAATGAGCAGTTCTTC	CASSQVSVAHRWSNEQFF
TRBD2	TRBV18	TRBJ2-1	few	TGTGCCAGCTCACCATCTAGCGGGAGGCCCCCCTACAATGAGCAGTTCTTC	CASSPSSGRPPYNEQFF
.	TRBV20-1	TRBJ2-7	many	TGCAGTGCGTCCTCGGGATTGGGGGCGCGAGAGCAGTACTTC	CSASSGLGAREQYF
.	TRBV9	TRBJ1-6	few	TGTGCCAGCAGCGCCACAGGTGTAAGCTCCTATAATTCACCCCTCCACTTT	CASSATGVSSYNSPLHF
.	TRBV30	TRBJ2-3	many	TGTGCCTGGAGTGTACTCGCTAGCGGCACAGATACGCAGTATTTT	CAWSVLASGTDTQYF